Presented here are 2 T cell receptor beta chains from one specimen sequenced in a study of blood T cells in healthy people across ages. A second PCR, run for roughly 7 to 12 cycles, used a sample-barcoded 5' primer plus a J-beta primer mix. TCRdb passed the 5' RACE reads through MiXCR, listing each CDR3 protein once. The table has about 540,000 distinct CDR3 sequences, about 24% seen once. The same sample was also used in a study of T cells of mothers and their children.

The sequencing sample was made of blood. The source is a boy younger than 18 in good health.

This clonotype was picked up a small number of times. J is TRBJ1-5 and V is TRBV27; the D gene is possibly TRBD1 (5 bases). Germline CDR1 MNHEY, CDR2 SMNVEV (reference sequence). V lost 2 bases and J 7 bases, leaving 15 bases between the germline ends. The CDR3 length is 15 residues. The CDR3 nucleotides are TGTGCCAGCAGTTTACGTGGGGCCCCGCGCCAGCCCCAGCATTTT. This sequence encodes CASSLRGAPRQPQHF.

The CDR3, as DNA: TGTGCCAGCAGCTCAGGACAGATTTACACAGATACGCAGTATTTT. The encoded protein is CASSSGQIYTDTQYF. The rearrangement joins TRBV6-6 to TRBJ2-3, with D perhaps TRBD1 (6 bases). Trimming shortened V by 6 bases and J by 2 bases, and 15 bases separated the two germline ends. The CDR3 sequence is 15 residues long. Germline-derived CDR1 and CDR2 are MNHNY and SVGAGI (reference sequence).